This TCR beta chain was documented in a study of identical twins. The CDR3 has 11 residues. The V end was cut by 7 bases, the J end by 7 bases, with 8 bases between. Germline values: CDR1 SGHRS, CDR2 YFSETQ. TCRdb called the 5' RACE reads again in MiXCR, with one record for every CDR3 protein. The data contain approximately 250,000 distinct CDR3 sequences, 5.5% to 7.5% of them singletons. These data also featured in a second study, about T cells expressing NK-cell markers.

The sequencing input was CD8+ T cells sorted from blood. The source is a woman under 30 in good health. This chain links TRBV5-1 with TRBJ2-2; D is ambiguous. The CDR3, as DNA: TGCGCCAGCTTGATTCGCGGGGAGCTGTTTTTT. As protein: CASLIRGELFF.